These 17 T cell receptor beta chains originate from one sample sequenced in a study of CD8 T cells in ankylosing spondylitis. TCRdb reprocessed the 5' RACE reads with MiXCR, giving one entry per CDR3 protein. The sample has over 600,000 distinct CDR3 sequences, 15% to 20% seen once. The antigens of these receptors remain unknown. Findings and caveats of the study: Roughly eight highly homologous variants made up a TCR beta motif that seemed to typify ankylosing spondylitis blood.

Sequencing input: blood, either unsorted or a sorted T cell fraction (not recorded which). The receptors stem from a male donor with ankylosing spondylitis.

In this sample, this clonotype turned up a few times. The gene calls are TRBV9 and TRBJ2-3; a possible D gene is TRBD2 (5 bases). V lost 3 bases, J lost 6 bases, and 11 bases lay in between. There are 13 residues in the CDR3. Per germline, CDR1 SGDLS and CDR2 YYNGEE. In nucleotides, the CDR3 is TGTGCCAGCAGCGCCCAGGACTTGGATACGCAGTATTTT. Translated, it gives CASSAQDLDTQYF.

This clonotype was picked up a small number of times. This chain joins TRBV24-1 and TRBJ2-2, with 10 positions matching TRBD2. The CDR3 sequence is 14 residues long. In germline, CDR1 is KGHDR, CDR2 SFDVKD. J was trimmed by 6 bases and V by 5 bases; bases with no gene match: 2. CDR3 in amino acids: CATSATSGAGELFF. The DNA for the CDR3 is TGTGCCACCAGTGCCACTAGCGGGGCCGGGGAGCTGTTTTTT.

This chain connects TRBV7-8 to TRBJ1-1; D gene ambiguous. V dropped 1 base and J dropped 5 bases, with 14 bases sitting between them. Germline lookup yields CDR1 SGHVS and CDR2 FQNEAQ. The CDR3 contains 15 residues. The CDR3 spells CASSLVGIGGTEAFF. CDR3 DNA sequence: TGTGCCAGCAGCTTAGTGGGGATTGGTGGGACTGAAGCTTTCTTT.

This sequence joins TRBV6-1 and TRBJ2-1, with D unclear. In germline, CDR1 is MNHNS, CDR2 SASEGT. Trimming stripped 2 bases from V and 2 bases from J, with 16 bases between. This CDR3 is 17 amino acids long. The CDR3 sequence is CASSELVRHVAYNEQFF. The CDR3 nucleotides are TGTGCCAGCAGTGAACTGGTCAGACACGTGGCCTACAATGAGCAGTTCTTC.

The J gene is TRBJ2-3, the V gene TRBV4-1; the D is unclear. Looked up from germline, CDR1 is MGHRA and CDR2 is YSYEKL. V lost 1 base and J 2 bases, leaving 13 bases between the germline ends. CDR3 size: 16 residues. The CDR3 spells CASSQVVGKYTDTQYF. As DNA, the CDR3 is TGCGCCAGCAGCCAAGTTGTAGGGAAGTACACAGATACGCAGTATTTT.

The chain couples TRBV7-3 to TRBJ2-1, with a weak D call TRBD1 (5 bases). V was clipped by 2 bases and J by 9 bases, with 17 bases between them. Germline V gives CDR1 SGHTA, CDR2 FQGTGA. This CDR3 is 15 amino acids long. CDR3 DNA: TGTGCCAGCAGCTTATTAGGGGCGGAAATCGGTGAGCAGTTCTTC. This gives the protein CASSLLGAEIGEQFF.

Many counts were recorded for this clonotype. In nucleotides, the CDR3 is TGTGCCAGCAGTTTATCCGGTGAGGGCGGGATCTCCTACAATGAGCAGTTCTTC. Its protein product is CASSLSGEGGISYNEQFF. V gene TRBV12-3 or TRBV12-4 combines with J gene TRBJ2-1; D is possibly TRBD2 (6 bases). CDR3 length equals 18 residues. V lost 2 bases, J lost 0 bases, and 17 bases lay in between.

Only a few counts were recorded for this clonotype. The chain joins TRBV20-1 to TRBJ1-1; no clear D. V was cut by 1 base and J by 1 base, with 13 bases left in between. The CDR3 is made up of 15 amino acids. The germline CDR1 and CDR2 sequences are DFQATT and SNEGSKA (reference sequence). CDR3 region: CSARGPIRKNTEAFF. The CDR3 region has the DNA TGCAGTGCTAGAGGGCCCATTCGTAAGAACACTGAAGCTTTCTTT.

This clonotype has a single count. CDR3 in amino acids: CASSLIPNPGGARDIQYF. The CDR3 DNA follows: TGTGCCAGCAGCTTGATACCTAACCCTGGTGGAGCGCGGGACATTCAGTACTTC. The gene calls are TRBV5-5 and TRBJ2-4; tentatively, D is TRBD2 (5 bases). The V end was cut by 1 base, the J end by 8 bases, with 25 bases between. CDR1 is SGHKS and CDR2 is YYEKEE in the germline V gene (reference sequence). The CDR3 has 18 amino acids.

CDR3 region: CASSLGLLPNMNTEAFF. As DNA, the CDR3 is TGTGCCAGCAGCTTAGGCCTACTTCCCAATATGAACACTGAAGCTTTCTTT. V is TRBV11-2 and J is TRBJ1-1; D call uncertain. Germline CDR1 reads SGHAT; CDR2 reads FQNNGV. The CDR3 totals 17 residues. Trimming left V 1 base short and J 0 bases short, with 15 bases between.

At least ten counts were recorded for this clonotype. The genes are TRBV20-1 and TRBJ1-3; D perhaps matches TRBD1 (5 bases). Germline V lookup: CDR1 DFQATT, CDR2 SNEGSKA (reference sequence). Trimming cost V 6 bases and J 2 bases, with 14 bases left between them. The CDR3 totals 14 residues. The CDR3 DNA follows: TGCAGTGCGGACCCAGGGAGGGCTGGAAACACCATATATTTT. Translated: CSADPGRAGNTIYF.

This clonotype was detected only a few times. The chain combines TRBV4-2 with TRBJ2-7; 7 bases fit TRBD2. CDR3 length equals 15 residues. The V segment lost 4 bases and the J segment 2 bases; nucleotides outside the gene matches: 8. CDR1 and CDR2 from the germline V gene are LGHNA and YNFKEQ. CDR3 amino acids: CASSPRGGDAYEQYF. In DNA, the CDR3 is TGTGCCAGCAGCCCCCGTGGGGGGGACGCCTACGAGCAGTACTTC.

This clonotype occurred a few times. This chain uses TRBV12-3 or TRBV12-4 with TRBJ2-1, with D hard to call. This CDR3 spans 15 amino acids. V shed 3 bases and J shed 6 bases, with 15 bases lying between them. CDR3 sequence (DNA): TGTGCCAGCAGTTTTCTCAGCTACCCTGGCAATGAGCAGTTCTTC. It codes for CASSFLSYPGNEQFF.

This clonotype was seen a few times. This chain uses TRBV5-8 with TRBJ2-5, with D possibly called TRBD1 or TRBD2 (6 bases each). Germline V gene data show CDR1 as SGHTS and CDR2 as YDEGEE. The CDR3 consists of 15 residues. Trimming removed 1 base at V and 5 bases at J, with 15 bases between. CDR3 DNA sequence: TGTGCCAGCAGCTTGAGGGGGGCATCCGGCGAGACCCAGTACTTC. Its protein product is CASSLRGASGETQYF. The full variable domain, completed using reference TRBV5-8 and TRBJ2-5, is EAGVTQSPTHLIKTRGQQATLRCSPISGHTSVYWYQQALGLGLQFLLWYDEGEERNRGNFPPRFSGRQFPNYSSELNVNALELEDSALYLCASSLRGASGETQYFGPGTRLLVL.

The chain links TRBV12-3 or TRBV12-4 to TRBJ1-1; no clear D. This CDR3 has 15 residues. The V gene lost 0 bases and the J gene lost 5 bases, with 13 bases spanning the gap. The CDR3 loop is CASSLARRARTEAFF. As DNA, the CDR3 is TGTGCCAGCAGTTTAGCTCGTCGGGCGAGGACTGAAGCTTTCTTT.

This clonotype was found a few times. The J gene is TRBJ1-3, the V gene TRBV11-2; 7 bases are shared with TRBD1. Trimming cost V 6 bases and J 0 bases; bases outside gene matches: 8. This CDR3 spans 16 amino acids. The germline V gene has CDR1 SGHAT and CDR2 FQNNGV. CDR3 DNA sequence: TGTGCCAGCAGATCCTCGGGGACAGTCTCTGGAAACACCATATATTTT. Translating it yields CASRSSGTVSGNTIYF.

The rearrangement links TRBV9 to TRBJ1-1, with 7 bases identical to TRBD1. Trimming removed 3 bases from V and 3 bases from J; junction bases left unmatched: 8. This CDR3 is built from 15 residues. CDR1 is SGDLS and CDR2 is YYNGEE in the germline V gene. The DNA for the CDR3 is TGTGCCAGCAGCGAAAAGACAGACAGGGACACTGAAGCTTTCTTT. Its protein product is CASSEKTDRDTEAFF.